This T cell receptor beta chain was obtained from a study of blood T cell repertoires in COVID-19 (dated by TCRdb to about 2020). Context from the whole study: Samples covering the acute and convalescent phases of COVID-19 were provided by collaborators in the United States, Italy and Spain. The prospective study material was composed of cDNA or gDNA derived from T cells, B-cell-depleted T cells, or PBMCs. The dataset comprised deeply sampled blood TCRbeta repertoires from subjects exposed to, actively infected with, or recovered from COVID-19. The repertoires were released in a freely available public database meant as a resource for research on the immune response to SARS-CoV-2. The samples were drawn from the first 160 participants of the ongoing ImmuneRACE study and from 1,254 subjects provided by 6 global collaborators. The sample metadata nearly always contained a de-identified subject ID, COVID-19 status, age in years and sex. Where available, HLA class I and class II types were obtained from metadata supplied by the sample provider rather than from assay-based typing. The paper as a whole reports these results and caveats: The amount of clinical and demographic metadata varied by source and participant and was provided uncurated.

Turning to this clone: This clone's antigen is unknown. Base qualities are missing; no much larger clone stands one base away.

The immunoSEQ Assay, a bias-controlled multiplex PCR, was used to amplify TCRbeta CDR3 regions from genomic DNA. The authors' analysis ran thus. The number of nucleated cells in each sample was estimated from the amplification of reference gene primers within the assay. To quantify the absolute abundance of each unique TCRbeta CDR3 rearrangement, sequence reads were collapsed and filtered. For each sample, productive Simpson clonality was calculated by taking the square root of Simpson's diversity index across productive rearrangements. This is the immuneACCESS table as TCRdb keeps it, with only in-frame sequences that have V and J called. A part of the clones is gone; compared with another copy, unresolved V genes explain less than half, and the rest is unexplained. V, J and clone size derive from that table, while D and trimming were established from the DNA sequence. The sample table records tens of thousands of clones; 87% of these occur just once. The top ten hold approximately 19% of the sample.

Trimming leaves V shorter by 0 bases and J shorter by 0 bases, with the junction holding 8 bases beyond the gene matches. The CDR3 runs 19 amino acids, cysteine and phenylalanine included. The kept DNA is CDR3 alone, 57 bases in frame from the first base. Reading the germline V gene (reference sequence) gives CDR1 SGHNT and CDR2 YYREEE. Whole blood was collected in K2EDTA tubes by collaborating institutions according to the institutions' own protocols. For TCRbeta analysis, collaborator samples were shipped as frozen whole blood, as isolated PBMCs, or as DNA extracted from either sample type. The material sequenced was peripheral blood. The V gene is TRBV5-4 and the J gene is TRBJ2-6, with 8 junctional bases fitting TRBD2. The clonotype was recovered from a woman aged 80 or older with acute or convalescent COVID-19. The bases are TGTGCCAGCAGCTTGGTAAGGCTAGCGGGCAGCTCTGGGGCCAACGTCCTGACTTTC. Its protein product is CASSLVRLAGSSGANVLTF. Supplemented by the reference TRBV5-4 and TRBJ2-6 proteins around the CDR3, the complete variable domain is ETGVTQSPTHLIKTRGQQVTLRCSSQSGHNTVSWYQQALGQGPQFIFQYYREEENGRGNFPPRFSGLQFPNYSSELNVNALELDDSALYLCASSLVRLAGSSGANVLTFGAGSRLTVL.